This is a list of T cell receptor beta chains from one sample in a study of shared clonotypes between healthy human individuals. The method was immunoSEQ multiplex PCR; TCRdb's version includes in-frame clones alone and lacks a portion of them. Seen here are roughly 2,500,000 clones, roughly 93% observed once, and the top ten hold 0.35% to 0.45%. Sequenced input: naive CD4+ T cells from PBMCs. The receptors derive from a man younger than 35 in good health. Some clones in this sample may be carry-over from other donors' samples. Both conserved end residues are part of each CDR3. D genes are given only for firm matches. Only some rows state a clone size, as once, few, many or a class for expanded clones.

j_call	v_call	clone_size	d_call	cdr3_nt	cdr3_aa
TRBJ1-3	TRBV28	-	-	TGTGCCAGCAGGTCTTCGGGCTCTGGAAACACCATATATTTT	CASRSSGSGNTIYF
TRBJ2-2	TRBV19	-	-	TGTGCCAGTCGCTTGGTGGGGGGTCACACCGGGGAGCTGTTTTTT	CASRLVGGHTGELFF
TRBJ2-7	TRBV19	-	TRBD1	TGTGCCAGTAGTATGGGACAGGCGACCTACGAGCAGTACTTC	CASSMGQATYEQYF
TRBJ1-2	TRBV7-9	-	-	TGTGCCAGCAGCTCCCGGACTACCTATGGCTACACCTTC	CASSSRTTYGYTF
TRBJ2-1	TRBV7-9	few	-	TGTGCCAGCAGCCCGTACAATGAGCAGTTCTTC	CASSPYNEQFF
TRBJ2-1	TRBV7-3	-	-	TGTGCCAGCTCCCAAAACCGGGACTACAATGAGCAGTTCTTC	CASSQNRDYNEQFF
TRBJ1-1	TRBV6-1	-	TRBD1	TGTGCCAGCAGTGAAGTTGGGACAGGGGGCACTGAAGCTTTCTTT	CASSEVGTGGTEAFF
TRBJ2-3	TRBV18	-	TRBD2	TGTGCCAGCTCCGGACTAGCCGGAACAGATACGCAGTATTTT	CASSGLAGTDTQYF
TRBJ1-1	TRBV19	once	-	TGTGCCAGTAGTAGGACACTCATGAACACTGAAGCTTTCTTT	CASSRTLMNTEAFF
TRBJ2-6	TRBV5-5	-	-	TGTGCCAGCAGCACCCTACAGGGACCGAGCTCTGGGGCCAACGTCCTGACTTTC	CASSTLQGPSSGANVLTF
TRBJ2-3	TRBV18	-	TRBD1	TGTGCCAGCTCACCAGTCCAGGGGGCCGCAGATACGCAGTATTTT	CASSPVQGAADTQYF
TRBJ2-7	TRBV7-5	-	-	TGTGCCAGCAGCTATGGGACCTCCTACGAGCAGTACTTC	CASSYGTSYEQYF
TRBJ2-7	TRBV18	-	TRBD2	TGTGCCAGCTCACCACAGAGCGGGGCGTCCTACGAGCAGTACTTC	CASSPQSGASYEQYF
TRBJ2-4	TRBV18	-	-	TGTGCCAGTAAAACAGGGTCAGCCAAAAACATTCAGTACTTC	CASKTGSAKNIQYF
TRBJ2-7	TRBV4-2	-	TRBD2	TGTGCCAGCAGCTTGGGGACTAGCATGGACGAGCAGTACTTC	CASSLGTSMDEQYF
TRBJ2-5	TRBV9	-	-	TGTGCCAGCAGCGTAGAGTCCGGCAGTGGGGCCCAGTACTTC	CASSVESGSGAQYF
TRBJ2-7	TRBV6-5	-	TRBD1	TGTGCCAGCAGTTACTCGACAGGGTACGGGCAGTACTTC	CASSYSTGYGQYF
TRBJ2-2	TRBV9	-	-	TGTGCCAGCAGCGTAGAGGGGGGCAACACCGGGGAGCTGTTTTTT	CASSVEGGNTGELFF
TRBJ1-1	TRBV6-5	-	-	TGTGCCAGCAGTCGACCCGGACAAGTCACTGAAGCTTTCTTT	CASSRPGQVTEAFF
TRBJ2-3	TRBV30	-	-	TGTGCCTGGGGGGAGACAGATACGCAGTATTTT	CAWGETDTQYF
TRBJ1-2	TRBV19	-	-	TGTGCCAGTAGTTCCAGGGGACCGGGCTACACCTTC	CASSSRGPGYTF
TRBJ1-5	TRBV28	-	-	TGTGCCAGCAGTGCGCAGGGTAGGTCTAGCAATCAGCCCCAGCATTTT	CASSAQGRSSNQPQHF
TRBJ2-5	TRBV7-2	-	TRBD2	TGTGCCAGCAGCCTCGGGGGGACTAAACAAGAGACCCAGTACTTC	CASSLGGTKQETQYF
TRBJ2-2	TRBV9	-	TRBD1	TGTGCCAGCAGCCCACGTGGCCCGGGACAGGGGAGGACCGGGGAGCTGTTTTTT	CASSPRGPGQGRTGELFF
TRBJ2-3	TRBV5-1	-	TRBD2	TGCGCCAGCAGCTCCCTCGCGGGAGGGAGCCCAGATACGCAGTATTTT	CASSSLAGGSPDTQYF
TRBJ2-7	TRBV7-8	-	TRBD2	TGTGCCAGCAGCACCAGGGGCGGGAGGACCTCCTACGAGCAGTACTTC	CASSTRGGRTSYEQYF